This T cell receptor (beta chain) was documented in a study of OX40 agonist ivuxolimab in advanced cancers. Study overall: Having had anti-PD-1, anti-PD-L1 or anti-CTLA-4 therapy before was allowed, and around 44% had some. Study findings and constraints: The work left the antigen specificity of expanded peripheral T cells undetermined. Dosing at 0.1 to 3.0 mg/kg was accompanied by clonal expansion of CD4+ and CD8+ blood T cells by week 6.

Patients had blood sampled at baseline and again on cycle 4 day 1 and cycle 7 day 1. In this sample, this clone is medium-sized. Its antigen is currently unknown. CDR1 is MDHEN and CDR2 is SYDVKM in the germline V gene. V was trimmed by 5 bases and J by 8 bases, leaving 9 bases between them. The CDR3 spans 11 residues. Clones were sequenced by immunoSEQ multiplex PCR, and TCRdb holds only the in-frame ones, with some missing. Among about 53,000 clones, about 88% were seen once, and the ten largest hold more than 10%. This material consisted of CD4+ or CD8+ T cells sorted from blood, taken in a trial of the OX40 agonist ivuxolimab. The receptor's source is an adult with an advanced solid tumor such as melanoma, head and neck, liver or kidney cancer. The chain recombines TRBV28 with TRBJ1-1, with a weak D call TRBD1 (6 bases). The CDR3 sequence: CASSRQAEAFF. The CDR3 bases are TGTGCCAGCAGTCGACAGGCGGAAGCTTTCTTT.